Listed here are 4 T cell receptor beta chains from one sample, sequenced in a study of cytomegalovirus exposure and HLA in healthy donors. Both 60 Vbeta primers and 13 Jbeta primers went into the PCR. This table comes from immunoSEQ multiplex PCR, and its TCRdb copy is limited to in-frame clones, with some not included. The table lists about 120,000 clones, more than 60% of them singletons. Specimen: PBMCs. These TCRs come from a man aged 35 to 55 in good health and CMV-seropositive.

The chain has TRBV5-1 and TRBJ2-3, with D hard to call. CDR1 is SGHRS and CDR2 is YFSETQ in the germline V gene. The CDR3 spans 15 residues. Trimming pared 2 bases from V and 0 bases from J, leaving 10 bases between. The CDR3 nucleotides are TGCGCCAGCAGCTTCGGCGGATCTAGCACAGATACGCAGTATTTT. It translates to CASSFGGSSTDTQYF.

This sequence joins TRBV5-1 and TRBJ2-7; 9 bases agree with TRBD1. J was trimmed by 5 bases and V by 2 bases; bases with no gene match: 5. This CDR3 has 14 residues. Germline V gene sequence: CDR1 SGHRS, CDR2 YFSETQ. CDR3 nucleotides: TGCGCCAGCAGCTTAGGGACAGGGTATCACGAGCAGTACTTC. Encoded protein: CASSLGTGYHEQYF.

The chain has TRBV15 and TRBJ2-1, with a weak D call TRBD2 (6 bases). The CDR3 has 15 residues. CDR1 is LNHNV, CDR2 YYDKDF, per germline (reference sequence). The V and J ends lost 2 bases and 6 bases respectively, with 14 bases between them. CDR3 in amino acids: CATSRPSVGGNEQFF. CDR3 nucleotide sequence: TGTGCCACCAGCAGACCGAGTGTGGGGGGCAATGAGCAGTTCTTC.

The chain employs TRBV15 and TRBJ2-2; 8 bases agree with TRBD1. CDR1 and CDR2 (germline): LNHNV, YYDKDF (reference sequence). This CDR3 is built from 13 residues. The trim removed 5 bases at V and 4 bases at J, leaving 0 bases unmatched. The CDR3 region is CATSGTGTGELFF. The DNA of the CDR3 is TGTGCCACCAGCGGGACAGGCACCGGGGAGCTGTTTTTT.